Shown below are 26 T cell receptor beta chains from a single sample sequenced in a study of tissue T cells after allogeneic stem cell transplantation. Sequenced by immunoSEQ multiplex PCR; TCRdb stores in-frame clones only, minus some. The table includes approximately 800 clones, less than 65% detected once. The material was blood, obtained at autopsy. The source of these receptors is a female patient aged 40 to 75 with steroid-refractory graft-versus-host disease after an allogeneic stem cell transplant. These T cells may partly come from the graft donor.

This chain uses TRBV9 with TRBJ1-6; 7 nucleotides match TRBD1. CDR1 and CDR2 (germline): SGDLS, YYNGEE. Losses at the gene ends were 3 bases for V and 4 bases for J; bases not matched to a gene: 1. The CDR3 spans 14 residues. CDR3 residues: CASSATGYNSPLHF. The CDR3 nucleotides read TGTGCCAGCAGCGCGACAGGGTATAATTCACCCCTCCACTTT.

The chain carries TRBV5-6 and TRBJ2-7, with D unresolved. Trimming removed 4 bases from V and 6 bases from J, with 14 bases in between. Per the germline V gene, CDR1 is SGHDT and CDR2 is YYEEEE. The CDR3 has 13 residues. The CDR3 DNA reads TGTGCCAGCAGCCCCGGGCCCTCCGGCGAGCAGTACTTC. It translates to CASSPGPSGEQYF.

This chain uses TRBV4-3 with TRBJ1-2; no reliable D call. The CDR3 sequence is 13 residues long. The V gene's germline CDR1 is LGHNA and CDR2 YSLEER. Between the trimmed V and J ends, which lost 3 bases and 7 bases, there was a span of 12 bases. CDR3 loop: CASSQDGDSGYTF. CDR3 nucleotide sequence: TGCGCCAGCAGCCAGGACGGAGACTCTGGCTACACCTTC.

This clone was seen only a few times. The chain carries TRBV6-6 and TRBJ2-2; unclear D gene. CDR3 size: 16 residues. V gave up 8 bases and J gave up 4 bases, with 20 bases separating them. The germline V gene encodes CDR1 MNHNY and CDR2 SVGAGI (reference sequence). The CDR3 spells CASVGRIQLPTGELFF. DNA for the CDR3: TGTGCCAGCGTAGGAAGAATCCAGCTACCCACCGGGGAGCTGTTTTTT.

The chain links TRBV3-1 (or the pseudogene TRBV3-2) to TRBJ2-1, with D possibly TRBD2 on 5 matching bases. This CDR3 is built from 14 residues. V was clipped by 3 bases and J by 6 bases, with 12 bases between them. The germline V gene encodes CDR1 LGHDT and CDR2 YNNKEL (reference sequence). This CDR3 reads CASSQDLSTNEQFF. The CDR3 DNA is TGTGCCAGCAGCCAGGACTTATCTACCAATGAGCAGTTCTTC.

CDR3 sequence: CASSQGSTQITQYF. The CDR3 DNA sequence: TGCGCCAGCAGCCAAGGCAGCACACAGATTACGCAGTATTTT. The chain combines TRBV4-1 with TRBJ2-3; D is unclear. The germline CDR1 and CDR2 sequences are MGHRA and YSYEKL. This CDR3 comprises 14 residues. V lost 1 base and J 8 bases, leaving 13 bases between the germline ends.

The chain carries TRBV4-3 and TRBJ1-4; no firm D call. Germline values: CDR1 LGHNA, CDR2 YSLEER. V lost 4 bases and J 6 bases, leaving 12 bases between the germline ends. The CDR3 runs 14 residues. CDR3 sequence: CASSPRQPDEKLFF. The CDR3 bases are TGCGCCAGCAGCCCCAGGCAGCCTGATGAAAAACTGTTTTTT.

This rearrangement joins TRBV10-3 to TRBJ2-7, with no clear D. The CDR3 totals 12 residues. Germline V gives CDR1 ENHRY, CDR2 SYGVKD. V was pared by 5 bases and J by 2 bases, with 7 bases between. The chain's CDR3 is CAISFGAYEQYF. CDR3 in DNA: TGTGCCATCAGTTTTGGGGCCTACGAGCAGTACTTC.

Details on this clone: The junction and the germline gene differ at one end; a read error may be behind it. This chain connects TRBV5-1 to TRBJ2-7; D is unresolved. Germline V gives CDR1 SGHRS, CDR2 YFSETQ. This CDR3 spans 15 amino acids. Here the CDR3 DNA reads TGCGCCAGCAGCTCCGGAGTTCCTCCCCCCTCCGAGCAGTGCTTC. Translation gives CASSSGVPPPSEQCF.

This chain links TRBV9 with TRBJ2-2; the D is unclear. Germline V CDR1 and CDR2: SGDLS, YYNGEE. Trimming took off 0 bases at V and 4 bases at J, with 4 bases between the two ends. The CDR3 is made up of 13 amino acids. CDR3 sequence reads: CASSVGPTGELFF. The DNA of the CDR3 is TGTGCCAGCAGCGTAGGCCCCACCGGGGAGCTGTTTTTT.

The V and J genes are TRBV27 and TRBJ1-4; D not resolved. V gave up 5 bases and J gave up 7 bases, with 14 bases separating them. Germline V CDR1 and CDR2: MNHEY, SMNVEV (reference sequence). The CDR3 sequence is 14 residues long. The CDR3 bases are TGTGCCAGCAGTGCGAGCAGGACTTTTGAAAAACTGTTTTTT. Residues: CASSASRTFEKLFF.

V gene TRBV3-1 (or the pseudogene TRBV3-2) combines with J gene TRBJ1-6; D is ambiguous. CDR1 is LGHDT, CDR2 YNNKEL, per germline (reference sequence). The CDR3 is 18 amino acids. Between the trimmed V and J ends, which lost 4 bases and 0 bases, there was a span of 16 bases. CDR3 residues: CASSRFGGLSSYNSPLHF. The DNA of the CDR3 is TGTGCCAGCAGCCGATTTGGCGGTCTGAGCTCCTATAATTCACCCCTCCACTTT.

This clone is labeled large. CDR3 nucleotide sequence: TGTGCCAGCAGTCTCCGGGACAGGGTCTACGAGCAGTACTTC. Translating it yields CASSLRDRVYEQYF. The V gene is TRBV27, the J gene TRBJ2-7, with 9 bases fitting TRBD1. The CDR3 has 14 residues. Looked up from germline, CDR1 is MNHEY and CDR2 is SMNVEV (reference sequence). V lost 5 bases, J lost 3 bases, and 5 bases stayed unmatched.

This chain links TRBV18 with TRBJ2-1, with TRBD2 matching 11 bases. CDR1 KGHSH and CDR2 LQKENI come from the germline V gene. The CDR3 runs 15 residues. Trimming took 6 bases from V and 8 from J; bases not matched to a gene: 9. The CDR3, as DNA: TGTGCCAGCTCGACCGTTAGCGGGAGGGCCGATGAGCAGTTCTTC. Translated, it gives CASSTVSGRADEQFF.

This clone is categorized as large. The gene calls are TRBV2 and TRBJ1-5; D possibly corresponds to TRBD1 (5 bases). There are 15 residues in the CDR3. Trimming cost V 2 bases and J 2 bases, with 10 bases left between them. Germline CDR1 reads SNHLY; CDR2 reads FYNNEI. The CDR3 loop reads CASSERGGGNQPQHF. The DNA for the CDR3 is TGTGCCAGCAGTGAAAGGGGCGGGGGCAATCAGCCCCAGCATTTT.

V gene TRBV29-1 combines with J gene TRBJ2-2; TRBD2 matches at 8 bases. This CDR3 has 13 amino acids. Losses at the gene ends were 5 bases for V and 4 bases for J; bases not matched to a gene: 3. Germline-derived CDR1 and CDR2 are SQVTM and ANQGSEA. The CDR3 nucleotides read TGCAGCGTTTCCGGGACTAGCACCGGGGAGCTGTTTTTT. Translation: CSVSGTSTGELFF.

V gene TRBV5-5 combines with J gene TRBJ1-1; D call uncertain. This CDR3 has 16 residues. The germline V gene encodes CDR1 SGHKS and CDR2 YYEKEE (reference sequence). V was trimmed by 0 bases and J by 0 bases, leaving 12 bases between them. CDR3 nucleotide sequence: TGTGCCAGCAGCTTGGCGGGAGCCATCATGAACACTGAAGCTTTCTTT. Translated: CASSLAGAIMNTEAFF.

This chain uses TRBV10-1 with TRBJ2-4; the D is unclear. Germline V CDR1 and CDR2: WNHNN, SYGVQD (reference sequence). The germline V and J ends were trimmed by 3 bases and 0 bases, with 6 bases remaining between them. The CDR3 has 14 residues. The CDR3 is CASSDPIAKNIQYF. The CDR3 nucleotides read TGCGCCAGCAGTGACCCCATAGCCAAAAACATTCAGTACTTC.

A few counts support this clone. The chain uses TRBV5-1 and TRBJ2-7; no reliable D call. Germline CDR1 and CDR2: SGHRS and YFSETQ. Trimming pared 4 bases from V and 9 bases from J, leaving 23 bases between. The CDR3 loop spans 15 amino acids. The CDR3 nucleotides are TGCGCCAGCAGCCCCGGACCGTCCTCGACGTGGGGGCAGTACTTC. Translated: CASSPGPSSTWGQYF.

This rearrangement joins TRBV11-2 to TRBJ1-2, with TRBD1 matching over 8 bases. After removal of 3 bases from V and 6 bases from J, the junction contained 3 bases not matched to a gene. The germline V gene encodes CDR1 SGHAT and CDR2 FQNNGV. The CDR3 is 13 amino acids. This chain's CDR3 is CASSLDRANGYTF. The CDR3 DNA sequence: TGTGCCAGCAGCTTGGACAGGGCGAATGGCTACACCTTC.

This chain joins TRBV7-2 and TRBJ1-1; TRBD1 matches 8 bases. Trimming removed 1 base from V and 7 bases from J; junction bases left unmatched: 2. This CDR3 region has 13 residues. The germline gives CDR1 SGHTA, CDR2 FQGNSA. Here the CDR3 DNA reads TGTGCCAGCAGCTTAGGGACAGGGTTTGAAGCTTTCTTT. Translation gives CASSLGTGFEAFF.

This sequence joins TRBV18 and TRBJ2-7; the D gene is possibly TRBD1 (6 bases). The CDR3 is 15 residues long. CDR1 and CDR2 from the germline V gene are KGHSH and LQKENI. V gave up 3 bases and J gave up 2 bases, with 14 bases separating them. The CDR3 bases are TGTGCCAGCTCACCCCGACAGGCTGGGGCCTACGAGCAGTACTTC. It specifies CASSPRQAGAYEQYF.

CDR3 DNA: TGTGCTAGTGGACTTAGCGGGGGGGCCTCCGAGCAGTACTTC. This sequence encodes CASGLSGGASEQYF. The chain employs TRBV12-5 and TRBJ2-7; 11 bases fit TRBD2. Germline CDR1 reads LGHNT; CDR2 reads FRNRAP. This CDR3 contains 14 residues. J lost 6 bases, V lost 6 bases, and 7 bases had no gene match.

By share of the sample, this clone is large (0.1 to 1%). J is TRBJ1-1 and V is TRBV27, with a tentative D call TRBD1 (5 bases). Germline V CDR1 and CDR2: MNHEY, SMNVEV (reference sequence). V gave up 4 bases and J gave up 0 bases, with 9 bases separating them. This CDR3 spans 14 amino acids. CDR3 in DNA: TGTGCCAGCAGTTACGGGACGTTGAACACTGAAGCTTTCTTT. Translated, it gives CASSYGTLNTEAFF.

The J gene is TRBJ2-3, the V gene TRBV5-4, with D unresolved. CDR1 and CDR2 from the germline V gene are SGHNT and YYREEE (reference sequence). The CDR3 extends over 13 amino acids. The germline V and J ends were trimmed by 4 bases and 2 bases, with 8 bases remaining between them. The CDR3, as DNA: TGTGCCAGCAGCGGAATGGCCACAGATACGCAGTATTTT. As protein: CASSGMATDTQYF.

This clone was counted between two and nine times. The V and J genes are TRBV3-1 (or the pseudogene TRBV3-2) and TRBJ1-1; D is unclear. Germline V gene lookup returns CDR1 LGHDT and CDR2 YNNKEL (reference sequence). This CDR3 is 14 amino acids long. V was trimmed by 4 bases and J by 5 bases, leaving 14 bases between them. The CDR3 DNA is TGTGCCAGCAGCCCCCGGACGGTTTTTACTGAAGCTTTCTTT. It specifies CASSPRTVFTEAFF.